These T cell receptor beta chains were read from a single sample in a study of T cells after yellow fever vaccination. Via MiXCR, TCRdb re-called the 5' RACE reads, giving one row per CDR3 protein. The data show hundreds of thousands of distinct CDR3 sequences, about 12% seen once. This sample comprised PBMCs, obtained on the day of the yellow fever booster vaccination. The receptors here all came from a man under 40 who received the YFV17D yellow fever vaccine. The CDR3 runs from the conserved cysteine through the conserved F or W. A D gene is named only where the DNA matches it firmly. Some rows mark clone size as missing; the rest say once, few, many or name a class of expanded clone.

clone_size	d_call	v_call	j_call	cdr3_nt	cdr3_aa
few	.	TRBV27	TRBJ1-5	TGTGCCAGCAGTTACCGTGGACACGCCAGCAATCAGCCCCAGCATTTT	CASSYRGHASNQPQHF
.	.	TRBV4-1	TRBJ2-2	TGCGCCAGCAAGCCGGGATTGGCCACCGGGGAGCTGTTTTTT	CASKPGLATGELFF
.	.	TRBV27	TRBJ2-7	TGTGCCAGCAGTTTATCGTACCCTCCGCTGTACGAGCAGTACTTC	CASSLSYPPLYEQYF
.	.	TRBV20-1	TRBJ2-7	TGCAGTGCTAGACTAGCGGAGGGGGGGTACGAGCAGTACTTC	CSARLAEGGYEQYF
few	.	TRBV7-8	TRBJ2-3	TGTGCCAGCAGCTTAGTTGTCTACACAGATACGCAGTATTTT	CASSLVVYTDTQYF
.	.	TRBV7-2	TRBJ2-1	TGTGCCAGCAGCCCTGAGGGGGGGCTTGAGCAGTTCTTC	CASSPEGGLEQFF
.	TRBD2	TRBV5-1	TRBJ2-5	TGCGCCAGCAGCTCCGGACTAGCGGGGCGACAAGAGACCCAGTACTTC	CASSSGLAGRQETQYF
.	.	TRBV7-2	TRBJ2-1	TGTGCCAGCAGCCTCCCCCCCAGCCGCATTGAGCAGTTCTTC	CASSLPPSRIEQFF
.	.	TRBV20-1	TRBJ2-1	TGCAGTGCTGGAGGGCGGGTCTACAATGAGCAGTTCTTC	CSAGGRVYNEQFF
few	TRBD1	TRBV15	TRBJ1-6	TGTGCCACCAGGGGACAGGGACAATCACCCCTCCACTTT	CATRGQGQSPLHF
.	.	TRBV24-1	TRBJ2-3	TGTGCCACCAGTGATCCCTCGTCGGGCACAGATACGCAGTATTTT	CATSDPSSGTDTQYF
few	.	TRBV20-1	TRBJ2-3	TGCAGTGCGGGTGACCTAGCGTCATCTTTCACAGATACGCAGTATTTT	CSAGDLASSFTDTQYF
few	TRBD2	TRBV24-1	TRBJ2-3	TGTGCCACCAGTGATGTAGCGGGAGGCGATGAAGATACGCAGTATTTT	CATSDVAGGDEDTQYF
few	.	TRBV7-2	TRBJ2-7	TGTGCCAGCAGCTGGGGGACAAGCTCCTACGAGCAGTACTTC	CASSWGTSSYEQYF
few	.	TRBV20-1	TRBJ1-2	TGCAGTGCTAGTATAATGGCAGGGGACATCTATGGCTACACCTTC	CSASIMAGDIYGYTF
few	TRBD2	TRBV6-2/TRBV6-3	TRBJ2-2	TGTGCCAGCAGCATGACTAGCGCGGGGACCGGGGAGCTGTTTTTT	CASSMTSAGTGELFF
many	.	TRBV6-5	TRBJ1-5	TGTGCCAGCAGTTACTCGGCAGACTATCAGCCCCAGCATTTT	CASSYSADYQPQHF
.	TRBD2	TRBV20-1	TRBJ2-3	TGCAGTGCTAGAGCCGGGACTAGCGGGAGGGCCACAGATACGCAGTATTTT	CSARAGTSGRATDTQYF
many	.	TRBV5-1	TRBJ2-5	TGCGCCAGCAAAGTTCAAGAGACCCAGTACTTC	CASKVQETQYF
many	.	TRBV6-5	TRBJ2-1	TGTGCCAGCAGTTACTCGACGGGGAACAATGAGCAGTTCTTC	CASSYSTGNNEQFF
many	TRBD2	TRBV28	TRBJ2-7	TGTGCCAGCAGTTCCGCGTCGGCTAGCGGGAGTATATACGAGCAGTACTTC	CASSSASASGSIYEQYF
many	TRBD2	TRBV5-5	TRBJ2-3	TGTGCCAGCACGGGGGGGAACACAGATACGCAGTATTTT	CASTGGNTDTQYF
.	TRBD2	TRBV20-1	TRBJ2-7	TGCAGTGCTAGAGACGTTAAAGCGGGAGTTAATCGCGAGCAGTACTTC	CSARDVKAGVNREQYF
few	TRBD2	TRBV7-2	TRBJ2-1	TGTGCCAGCAGCATGGGACTACCCGACAATGAGCAGTTCTTC	CASSMGLPDNEQFF
.	.	TRBV7-9	TRBJ2-7	TGTGCCAGCAGCTCGCCGACAAAGGACCCAAGCTCCTACGAGCAGTACTTC	CASSSPTKDPSSYEQYF
.	.	TRBV5-6	TRBJ1-6	TGTGCCAGCAGCTCCATCGACAGGCCCAATTCACCCCTCCACTTT	CASSSIDRPNSPLHF
few	.	TRBV2	TRBJ2-7	TGTGCCAGCAGTGTGAGGACAGACCGACAGAGCAGACTAAGCCACGAGCAGTACTTC	CASSVRTDRQSRLSHEQYF
few	TRBD1	TRBV7-2	TRBJ2-1	TGTGCCAGCATCCTGCGCTTGGGACAGGGCCATGAGCAGTTCTTC	CASILRLGQGHEQFF
few	.	TRBV27	TRBJ1-5	TGTGCCAGCAGTCCTTACAGGCCTGATCAGCCCCAGCATTTT	CASSPYRPDQPQHF
.	TRBD1	TRBV12-3/TRBV12-4	TRBJ1-1	TGTGCCAGCAGACCGGGACAGGGGGCGCGACTGGCTGAAGCTTTCTTT	CASRPGQGARLAEAFF
once	.	TRBV15	TRBJ2-5	TGTGCCACCAGCAGAGATTTTGGCAGCCAAGAGACCCAGTACTTC	CATSRDFGSQETQYF
few	.	TRBV6-2/TRBV6-3	TRBJ2-1	TGTGCCAGCAGCGAGCTTCTCAATGAGCAGTTCTTC	CASSELLNEQFF
.	.	TRBV18	TRBJ2-7	TGTGCCAGCTCACCAGTCGGGACTGCCTACGAGCAGTACTTC	CASSPVGTAYEQYF
.	.	TRBV12-3/TRBV12-4	TRBJ2-5	TGTGCCAGCAGTTCCAGCCCAGAGACCCAGTACTTC	CASSSSPETQYF
.	TRBD2	TRBV7-2	TRBJ2-5	TGTGCCAGCACAGCGGGAGGGCCTCCTCAAGAGACCCAGTACTTC	CASTAGGPPQETQYF
.	.	TRBV19	TRBJ2-1	TGTGCCAGTATGGGACGTGGGTCGCGGGGCTCCTACAATGAGCAGTTCTTC	CASMGRGSRGSYNEQFF
.	TRBD1	TRBV20-1	TRBJ2-5	TGCAGTGCTAGAGAAGAGACAGGGTGGTCAATGGAGACCCAGTACTTC	CSAREETGWSMETQYF
few	.	TRBV7-9	TRBJ2-5	TGTGCCAGCAGCTTTTACACGGAAGAGACCCAGTACTTC	CASSFYTEETQYF
.	TRBD2	TRBV5-1	TRBJ2-1	TGCGCCAGCAGCCCTGGGGGGACTAGAAGTTACAATGAGCAGTTCTTC	CASSPGGTRSYNEQFF
.	TRBD1	TRBV7-8	TRBJ2-7	TGTGCCAGCAGCTCCTCCGGGACAGGGGTCCACGAGCAGTACTTC	CASSSSGTGVHEQYF